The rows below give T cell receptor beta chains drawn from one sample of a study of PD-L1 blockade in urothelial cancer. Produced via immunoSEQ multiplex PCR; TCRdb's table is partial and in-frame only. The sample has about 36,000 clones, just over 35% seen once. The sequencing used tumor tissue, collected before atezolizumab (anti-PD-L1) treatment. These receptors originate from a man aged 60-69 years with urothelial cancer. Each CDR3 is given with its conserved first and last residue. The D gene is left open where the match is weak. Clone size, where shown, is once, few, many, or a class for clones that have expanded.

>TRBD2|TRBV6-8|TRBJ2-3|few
CASTTRLAGADTQYF
TGTGCCAGCACTACCCGGCTAGCGGGGGCCGATACGCAGTATTTT
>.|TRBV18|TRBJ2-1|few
CASSPPSAQGEQFF
TGTGCCAGCTCCCCTCCCAGTGCCCAGGGTGAGCAGTTCTTC
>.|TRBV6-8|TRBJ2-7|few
CASRRSADSRSEQYF
TGTGCCAGCAGGAGATCCGCGGACAGTAGGTCCGAGCAGTACTTC
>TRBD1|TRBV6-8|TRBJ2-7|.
CASSRQGGRSYEQYF
TGTGCCAGCAGTCGACAGGGGGGTCGATCCTACGAGCAGTACTTC
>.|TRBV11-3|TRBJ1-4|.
CASSLSRVGEKLFF
TGTGCCAGCAGCTTAAGCAGGGTGGGAGAAAAACTGTTTTTT
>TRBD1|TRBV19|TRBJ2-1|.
CASSEQQGKGNNEQFF
TGTGCCAGTAGTGAACAACAGGGGAAGGGAAACAATGAGCAGTTCTTC
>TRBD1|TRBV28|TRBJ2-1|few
CASSLFKLTGWINEQFF
TGTGCCAGCAGTTTATTCAAACTGACAGGGTGGATAAATGAGCAGTTCTTC
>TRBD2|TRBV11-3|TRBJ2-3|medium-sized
CASSFGGSGMVDTQYF
TGTGCCAGCAGCTTCGGGGGTAGCGGGATGGTGGATACGCAGTATTTT
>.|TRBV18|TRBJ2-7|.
CASSPGLVPEQYF
TGTGCCAGCTCACCTGGTTTGGTTCCCGAGCAGTACTTC
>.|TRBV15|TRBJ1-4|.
CATSRDPSGNEKLFF
TGTGCCACCAGCAGAGATCCGTCCGGGAATGAAAAACTGTTTTTT
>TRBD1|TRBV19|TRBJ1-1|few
CASSRDSYTEAFF
TGTGCCAGTTCCCGGGACAGTTATACTGAAGCTTTCTTT
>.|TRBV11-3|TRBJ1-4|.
CASSSGASNEKLFF
TGTGCCAGCAGCTCGGGAGCTTCTAATGAAAAACTGTTTTTT
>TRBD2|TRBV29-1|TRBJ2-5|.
CSVSSGSQETQYF
TGCAGCGTATCTAGCGGGAGCCAAGAGACCCAGTACTTC
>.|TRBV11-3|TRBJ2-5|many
CASSHTSVDEQETQYF
TGTGCCAGCAGCCACACCTCGGTAGACGAACAAGAGACCCAGTACTTC
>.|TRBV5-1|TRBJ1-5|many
CASSLDGERNQPQHF
TGCGCCAGCAGCTTGGATGGGGAAAGGAATCAGCCCCAGCATTTT
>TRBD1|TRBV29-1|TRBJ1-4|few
CSVADRVTGTNEKLFF
TGCAGCGTGGCAGACAGGGTAACAGGAACTAATGAAAAACTGTTTTTT
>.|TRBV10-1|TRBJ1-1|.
CASSEFVYTEAFF
TGCGCCAGCAGTGAATTCGTGTACACTGAAGCTTTCTTT
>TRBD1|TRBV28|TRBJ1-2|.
CASSYRTGMGYGYTF
TGTGCCAGCAGTTATAGGACAGGGATGGGCTATGGCTACACCTTC
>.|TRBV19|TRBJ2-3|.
CASSMGTRSTDTQYF
TGTGCCAGTAGTATGGGGACACGGAGCACAGATACGCAGTATTTT
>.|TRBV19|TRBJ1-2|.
CASSLGGANGYTF
TGTGCCAGTAGTTTGGGGGGCGCAAATGGCTACACCTTC
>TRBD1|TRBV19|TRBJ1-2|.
CASSVGTGAYIFYGYTF
TGTGCCAGTAGTGTGGGGACAGGGGCTTACATCTTCTATGGCTACACCTTC
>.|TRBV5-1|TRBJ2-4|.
CASSPSLDSNIQYF
TGCGCCAGCAGCCCCTCGTTAGACTCAAACATTCAGTACTTC
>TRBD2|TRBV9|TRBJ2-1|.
CASSAWTSGKMSSYNEQFF
TGTGCCAGCAGCGCCTGGACTAGCGGGAAAATGAGCTCCTACAATGAGCAGTTCTTC
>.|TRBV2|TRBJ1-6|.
CASTRGDSPLHF
TGTGCCAGCACCCGAGGTGATTCACCCCTCCACTTT
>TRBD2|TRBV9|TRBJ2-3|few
CASSVGTTTDTQYF
TGTGCCAGCAGCGTCGGGACTACCACAGATACGCAGTATTTT
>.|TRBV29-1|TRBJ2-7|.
CSVEDSGSSYEQYF
TGCAGCGTTGAAGATTCAGGTAGCTCCTACGAGCAGTACTTC
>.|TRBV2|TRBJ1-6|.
CASSERGRLNNSPLHF
TGTGCCAGCAGTGAAAGGGGCCGCCTTAACAATTCACCCCTCCACTTT
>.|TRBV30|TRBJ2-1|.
CAWGPEANEQFF
TGTGCCTGGGGGCCCGAAGCCAATGAGCAGTTCTTC
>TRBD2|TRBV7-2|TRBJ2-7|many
CASSDGLAEEQYF
TGTGCCAGCAGCGACGGACTAGCGGAAGAGCAGTACTTC
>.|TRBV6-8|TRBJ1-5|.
CASAVSYSNQPQHF
TGTGCCAGCGCCGTCAGTTATAGCAATCAGCCCCAGCATTTT
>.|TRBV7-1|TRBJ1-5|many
CASSLGSGVSNQPQHF
TGTGCCAGCAGCTTAGGTTCAGGGGTCAGCAATCAGCCCCAGCATTTT
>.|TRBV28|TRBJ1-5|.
CASSLGSGPNQPQHF
TGTGCCAGCAGTTTAGGGTCCGGGCCGAATCAGCCCCAGCATTTT
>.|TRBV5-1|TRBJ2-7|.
CASSLSTGKANEQYF
TGCGCCAGCAGCTTGAGCACAGGGAAGGCGAACGAGCAGTACTTC
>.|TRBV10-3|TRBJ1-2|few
CASSELANYGYTF
TGTGCCAGCTCAGAGCTTGCGAACTATGGCTACACCTTC
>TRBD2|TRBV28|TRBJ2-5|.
CASTSGSVETQYF
TGTGCCAGCACTAGCGGGTCGGTGGAGACCCAGTACTTC
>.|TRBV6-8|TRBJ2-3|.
CASSSPVGEDTQYF
TGTGCCAGCAGTTCCCCCGTCGGGGAGGATACGCAGTATTTT
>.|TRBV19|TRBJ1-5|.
CASKLVGGSNQPQHF
TGTGCCAGTAAGTTGGTCGGTGGGAGCAATCAGCCCCAGCATTTT
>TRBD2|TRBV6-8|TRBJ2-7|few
CASSYSSPTSGSEQYF
TGTGCCAGCAGTTACTCGAGCCCGACTAGCGGGAGCGAGCAGTACTTC
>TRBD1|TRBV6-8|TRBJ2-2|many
CASQAGTGGSGELFF
TGTGCCAGCCAGGCCGGGACAGGGGGCTCCGGGGAGCTGTTTTTT